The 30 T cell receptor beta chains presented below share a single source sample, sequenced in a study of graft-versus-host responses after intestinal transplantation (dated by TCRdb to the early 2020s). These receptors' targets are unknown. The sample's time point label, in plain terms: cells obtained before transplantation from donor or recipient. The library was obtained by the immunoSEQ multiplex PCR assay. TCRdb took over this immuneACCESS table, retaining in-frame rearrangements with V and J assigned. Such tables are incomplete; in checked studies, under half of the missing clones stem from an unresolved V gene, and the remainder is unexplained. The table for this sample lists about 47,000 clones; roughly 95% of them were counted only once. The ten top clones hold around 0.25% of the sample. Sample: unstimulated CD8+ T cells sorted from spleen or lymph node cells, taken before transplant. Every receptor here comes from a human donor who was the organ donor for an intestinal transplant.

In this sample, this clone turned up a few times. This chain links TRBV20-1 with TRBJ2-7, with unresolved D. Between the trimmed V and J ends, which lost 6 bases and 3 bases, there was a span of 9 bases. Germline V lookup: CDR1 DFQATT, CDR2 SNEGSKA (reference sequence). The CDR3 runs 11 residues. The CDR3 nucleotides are TGCAGTGCGATGGATGGCTACGAGCAGTACTTC. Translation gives CSAMDGYEQYF.

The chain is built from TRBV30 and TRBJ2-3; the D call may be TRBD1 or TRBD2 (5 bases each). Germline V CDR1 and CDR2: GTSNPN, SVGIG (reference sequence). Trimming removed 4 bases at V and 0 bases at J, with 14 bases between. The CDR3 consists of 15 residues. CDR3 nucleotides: TGTGCCTGGAATTCCACTCGGGACAGCACAGATACGCAGTATTTT. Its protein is CAWNSTRDSTDTQYF.

The DNA for the CDR3 is TGTGCCAGCAGCGTTTGGGCGGGATCTGAAGCTTTCTTT. Protein sequence: CASSVWAGSEAFF. The chain combines TRBV13 with TRBJ1-1; D is undetermined. CDR1 and CDR2 from the germline V gene are PRHDT and FYEKMQ (reference sequence). V was cut by 5 bases and J by 6 bases, with 13 bases left in between. This CDR3 spans 13 amino acids.

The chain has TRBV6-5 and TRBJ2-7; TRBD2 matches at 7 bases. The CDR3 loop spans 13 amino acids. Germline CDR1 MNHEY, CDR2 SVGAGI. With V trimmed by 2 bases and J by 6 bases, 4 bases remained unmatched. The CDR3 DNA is TGTGCCAGCAGTTACCTCGGGGGGTCCGAGCAGTACTTC. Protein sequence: CASSYLGGSEQYF.

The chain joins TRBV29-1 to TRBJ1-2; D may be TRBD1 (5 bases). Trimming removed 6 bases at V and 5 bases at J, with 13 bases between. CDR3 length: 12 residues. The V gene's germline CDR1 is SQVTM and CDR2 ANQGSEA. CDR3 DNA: TGCAGCGTCGAGTCGGACACTTATGGCTACACCTTC. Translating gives CSVESDTYGYTF.

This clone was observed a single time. In DNA, the CDR3 is TGTGCCAGCAGTTTTGGTGTTTCAGGAAACACCATATATTTT. Protein product: CASSFGVSGNTIYF. This rearrangement joins TRBV28 to TRBJ1-3, with D hard to call. The germline V gene encodes CDR1 MDHEN and CDR2 SYDVKM. The CDR3 spans 14 residues. Trimming pared 3 bases from V and 4 bases from J, leaving 10 bases between.

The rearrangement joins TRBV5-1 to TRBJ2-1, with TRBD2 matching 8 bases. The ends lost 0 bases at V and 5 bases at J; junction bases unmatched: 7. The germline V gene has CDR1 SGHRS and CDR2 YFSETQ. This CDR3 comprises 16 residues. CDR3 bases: TGCGCCAGCAGCTTGGCGGGGCTAGCGGGTCACAATGAGCAGTTCTTC. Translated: CASSLAGLAGHNEQFF.

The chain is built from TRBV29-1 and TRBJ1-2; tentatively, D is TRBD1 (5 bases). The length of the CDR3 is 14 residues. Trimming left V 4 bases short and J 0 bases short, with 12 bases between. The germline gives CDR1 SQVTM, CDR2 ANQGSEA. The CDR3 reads CSVGGTAANYGYTF. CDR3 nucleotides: TGCAGCGTTGGGGGGACTGCCGCTAACTATGGCTACACCTTC.

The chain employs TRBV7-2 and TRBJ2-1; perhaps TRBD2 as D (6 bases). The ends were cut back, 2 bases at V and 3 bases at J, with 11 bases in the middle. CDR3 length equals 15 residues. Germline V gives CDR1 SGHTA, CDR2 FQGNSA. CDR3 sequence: CASSLPGVRYNEQFF. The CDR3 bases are TGTGCCAGCAGCTTACCGGGGGTTCGCTACAATGAGCAGTTCTTC.

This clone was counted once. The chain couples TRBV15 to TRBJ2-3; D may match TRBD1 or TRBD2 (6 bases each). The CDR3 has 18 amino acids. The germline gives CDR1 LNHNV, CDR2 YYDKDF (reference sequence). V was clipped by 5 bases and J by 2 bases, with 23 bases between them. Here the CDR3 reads CATSGTGPKGLSTDTQYF. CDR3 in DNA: TGTGCCACCAGCGGAACAGGGCCTAAGGGACTTTCCACAGATACGCAGTATTTT.

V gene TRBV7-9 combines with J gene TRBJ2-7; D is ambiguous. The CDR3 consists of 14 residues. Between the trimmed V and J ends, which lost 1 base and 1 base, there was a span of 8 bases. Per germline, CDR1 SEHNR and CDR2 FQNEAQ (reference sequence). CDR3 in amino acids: CASSLVLGSYEQYF. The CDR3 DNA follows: TGTGCCAGCAGCTTAGTATTAGGGTCCTACGAGCAGTACTTC. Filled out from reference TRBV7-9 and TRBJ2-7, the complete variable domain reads DTGVSQNPRHKITKRGQNVTFRCDPISEHNRLYWYRQTLGQGPEFLTYFQNEAQLEKSRLLSDRFSAERPKGSFSTLEIQRTEQGDSAMYLCASSLVLGSYEQYFGPGTRLTVT.

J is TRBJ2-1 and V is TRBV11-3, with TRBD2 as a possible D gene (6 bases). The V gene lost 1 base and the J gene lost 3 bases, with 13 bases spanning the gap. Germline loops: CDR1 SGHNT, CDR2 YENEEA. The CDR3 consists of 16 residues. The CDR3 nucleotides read TGTGCCAGCAGCTTAGTTACGGGGGTCATCTACAATGAGCAGTTCTTC. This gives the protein CASSLVTGVIYNEQFF.

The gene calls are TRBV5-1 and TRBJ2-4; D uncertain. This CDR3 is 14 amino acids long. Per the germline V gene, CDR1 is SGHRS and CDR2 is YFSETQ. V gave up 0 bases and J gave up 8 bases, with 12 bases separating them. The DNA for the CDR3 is TGCGCCAGCAGCTTGGTTGCCTGGTCGGACATTCAGTACTTC. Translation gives CASSLVAWSDIQYF.

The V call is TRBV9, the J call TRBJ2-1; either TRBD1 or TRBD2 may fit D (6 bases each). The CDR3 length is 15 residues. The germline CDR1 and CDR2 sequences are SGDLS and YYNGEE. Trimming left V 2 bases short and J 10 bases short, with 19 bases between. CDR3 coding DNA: TGTGCCAGCAGCGTCGGAGGGGGGCCCGAAACCGAGCAGTTCTTC. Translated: CASSVGGGPETEQFF.

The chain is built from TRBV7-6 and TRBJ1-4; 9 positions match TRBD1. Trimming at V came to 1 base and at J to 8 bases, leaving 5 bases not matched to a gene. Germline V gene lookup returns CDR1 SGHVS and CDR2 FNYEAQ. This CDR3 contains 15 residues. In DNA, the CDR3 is TGTGCCAGCAGCTTAGAACAGGGGGCGGAGGAAAAACTGTTTTTT. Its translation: CASSLEQGAEEKLFF.

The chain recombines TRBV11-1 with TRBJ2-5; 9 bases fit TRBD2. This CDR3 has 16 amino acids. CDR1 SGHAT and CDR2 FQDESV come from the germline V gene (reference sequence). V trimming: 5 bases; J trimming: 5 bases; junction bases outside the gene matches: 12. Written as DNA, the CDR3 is TGTGCCAGCAGCCCAACTTTAGCGGGGGCACTGGAGACCCAGTACTTC. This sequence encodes CASSPTLAGALETQYF. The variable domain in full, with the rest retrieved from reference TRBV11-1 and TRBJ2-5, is EAEVAQSPRYKITEKSQAVAFWCDPISGHATLYWYRQILGQGPELLVQFQDESVVDDSQLPKDRFSAERLKGVDSTLKIQPAELGDSAMYLCASSPTLAGALETQYFGPGTRLLVL.

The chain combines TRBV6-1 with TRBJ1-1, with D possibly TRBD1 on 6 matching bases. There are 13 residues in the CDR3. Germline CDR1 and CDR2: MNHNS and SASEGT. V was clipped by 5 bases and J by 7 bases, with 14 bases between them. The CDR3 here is CASSLGTTFEAFF. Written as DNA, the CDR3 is TGTGCCAGCAGTCTTGGGACAACCTTTGAAGCTTTCTTT.

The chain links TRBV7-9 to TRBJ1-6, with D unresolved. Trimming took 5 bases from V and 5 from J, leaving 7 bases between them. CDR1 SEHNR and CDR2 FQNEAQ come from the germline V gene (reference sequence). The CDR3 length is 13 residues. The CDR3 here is CASSPMDNSPLHF. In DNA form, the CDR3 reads TGTGCCAGCAGCCCGATGGATAATTCACCCCTCCACTTT.

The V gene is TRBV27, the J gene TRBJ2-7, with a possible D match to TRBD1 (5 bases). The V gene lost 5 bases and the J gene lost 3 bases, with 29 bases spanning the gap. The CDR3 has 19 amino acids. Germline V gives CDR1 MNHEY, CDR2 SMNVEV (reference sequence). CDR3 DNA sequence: TGTGCCAGCAGTCCACTGTACTCCGGCCGCGAAGGGGCTAACTACGAGCAGTACTTC. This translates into CASSPLYSGREGANYEQYF.

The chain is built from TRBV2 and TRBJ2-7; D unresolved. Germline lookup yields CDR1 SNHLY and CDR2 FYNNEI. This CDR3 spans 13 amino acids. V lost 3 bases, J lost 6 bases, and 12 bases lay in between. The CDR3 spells CASSERHITEQYF. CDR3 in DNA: TGTGCCAGCAGTGAGCGCCATATAACCGAGCAGTACTTC.

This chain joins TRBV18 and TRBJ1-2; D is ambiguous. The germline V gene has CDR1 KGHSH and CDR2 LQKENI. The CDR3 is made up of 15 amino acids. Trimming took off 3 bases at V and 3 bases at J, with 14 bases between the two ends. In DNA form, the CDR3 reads TGTGCCAGCTCACCCGGATCAAATGTTCACTATGGCTACACCTTC. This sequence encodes CASSPGSNVHYGYTF.

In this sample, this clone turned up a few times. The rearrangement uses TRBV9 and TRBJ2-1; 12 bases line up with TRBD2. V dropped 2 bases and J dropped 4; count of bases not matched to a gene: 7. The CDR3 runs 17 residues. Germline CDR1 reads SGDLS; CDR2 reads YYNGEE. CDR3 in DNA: TGTGCCAGCAGCGTCCGCCTAGCGGGGGGGTTTTACAATGAGCAGTTCTTC. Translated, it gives CASSVRLAGGFYNEQFF.

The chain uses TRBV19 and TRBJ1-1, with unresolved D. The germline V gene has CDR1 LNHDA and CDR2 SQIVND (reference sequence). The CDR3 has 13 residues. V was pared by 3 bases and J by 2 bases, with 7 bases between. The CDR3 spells CASSMVANTEAFF. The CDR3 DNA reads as TGTGCCAGTAGTATGGTAGCTAACACTGAAGCTTTCTTT.

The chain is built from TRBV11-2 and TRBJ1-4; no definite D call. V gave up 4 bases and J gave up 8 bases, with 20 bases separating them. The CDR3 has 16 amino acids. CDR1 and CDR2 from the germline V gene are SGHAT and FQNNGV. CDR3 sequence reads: CASSSPRGISGEKLFF. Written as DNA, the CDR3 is TGTGCCAGCAGCTCACCGAGAGGGATTAGCGGGGAAAAACTGTTTTTT.

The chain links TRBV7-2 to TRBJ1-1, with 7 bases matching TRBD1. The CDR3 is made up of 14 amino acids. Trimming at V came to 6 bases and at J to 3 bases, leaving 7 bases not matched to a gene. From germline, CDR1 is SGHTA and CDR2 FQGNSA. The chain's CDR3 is CASSREQGHTEAFF. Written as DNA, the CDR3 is TGTGCCAGCAGTAGAGAACAGGGGCACACTGAAGCTTTCTTT.

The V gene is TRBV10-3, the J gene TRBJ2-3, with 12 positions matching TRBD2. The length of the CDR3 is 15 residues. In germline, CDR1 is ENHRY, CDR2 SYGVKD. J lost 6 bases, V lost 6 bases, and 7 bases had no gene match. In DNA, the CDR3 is TGTGCCATCAGGACCCTAGCGGGGGGGGCGGATACGCAGTATTTT. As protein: CAIRTLAGGADTQYF.

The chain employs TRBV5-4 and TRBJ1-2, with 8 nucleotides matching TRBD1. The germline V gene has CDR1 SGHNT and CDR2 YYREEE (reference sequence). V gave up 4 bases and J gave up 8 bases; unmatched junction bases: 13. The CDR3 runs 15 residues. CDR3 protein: CASSPPGQGLQGYTF. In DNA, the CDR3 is TGTGCCAGCAGCCCGCCTGGACAGGGTCTTCAGGGCTACACCTTC.

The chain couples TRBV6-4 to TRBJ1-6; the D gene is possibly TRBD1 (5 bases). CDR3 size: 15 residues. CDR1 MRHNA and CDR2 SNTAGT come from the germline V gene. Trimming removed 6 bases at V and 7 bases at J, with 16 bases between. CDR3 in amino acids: CASRGGTNLNSPLHF. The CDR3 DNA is TGTGCCAGCAGGGGGGGGACTAACCTCAATTCACCCCTCCACTTT.

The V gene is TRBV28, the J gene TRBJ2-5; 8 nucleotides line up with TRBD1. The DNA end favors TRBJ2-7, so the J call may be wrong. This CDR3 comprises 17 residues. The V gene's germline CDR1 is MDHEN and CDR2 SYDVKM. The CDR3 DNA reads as TGTGCCAGCAGTTTTTTGATCGGACAGGGTTGGCCCTACGAGCAGTACTTC. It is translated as CASSFLIGQGWPYEQYF.

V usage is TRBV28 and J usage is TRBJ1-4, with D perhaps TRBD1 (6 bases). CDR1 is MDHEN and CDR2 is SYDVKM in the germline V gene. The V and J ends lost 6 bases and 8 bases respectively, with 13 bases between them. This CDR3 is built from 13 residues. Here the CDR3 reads CASRVGGSEKLFF. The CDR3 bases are TGTGCCAGCAGGGTAGGGGGATCCGAAAAACTGTTTTTT.